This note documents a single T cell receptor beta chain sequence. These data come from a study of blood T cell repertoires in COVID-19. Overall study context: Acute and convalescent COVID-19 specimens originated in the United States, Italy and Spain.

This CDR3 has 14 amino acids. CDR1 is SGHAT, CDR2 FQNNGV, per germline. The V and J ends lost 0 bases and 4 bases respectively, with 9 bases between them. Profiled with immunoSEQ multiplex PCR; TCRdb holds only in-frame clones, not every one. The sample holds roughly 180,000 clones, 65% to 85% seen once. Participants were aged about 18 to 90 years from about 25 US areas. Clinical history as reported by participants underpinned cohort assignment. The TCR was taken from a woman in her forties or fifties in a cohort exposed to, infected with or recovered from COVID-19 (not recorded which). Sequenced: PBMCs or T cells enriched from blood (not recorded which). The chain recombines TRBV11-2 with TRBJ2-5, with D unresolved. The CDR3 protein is CASSLDLGVETQYF. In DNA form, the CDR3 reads TGTGCCAGCAGCTTAGACCTCGGTGTAGAGACCCAGTACTTC.